What follows are 15 T cell receptor beta chains derived from one specimen sequenced in a study of early T cells in non-severe SARS-CoV-2 infection. TCRdb called the 5' RACE reads again in MiXCR, with one record for every CDR3 protein. Counted here are 37,000 or so distinct CDR3 sequences, 5% to 6.5% occurring once; the ten biggest clones make up around 25%. Sequences were obtained from whole blood. The source of these receptors is an adult who was a healthcare worker with PCR-confirmed SARS-CoV-2 infection or an uninfected control (not recorded which).

This clonotype was recorded many times. The rearrangement uses TRBV11-2 and TRBJ2-1, with TRBD1 identical over 9 bases. CDR1 is SGHAT, CDR2 FQNNGV, per germline. The CDR3 has 17 residues. Trimming removed 0 bases from V and 1 base from J; junction bases left unmatched: 4. The chain's CDR3 is CASSLEVGQGSYNEQFF. CDR3 DNA sequence: TGTGCCAGCAGCTTAGAGGTGGGACAGGGATCCTACAATGAGCAGTTCTTC.

There are many counts of this clonotype. The V call is TRBV5-1, the J call TRBJ1-1, with D possibly TRBD1 on 6 matching bases. This CDR3 is 15 amino acids long. Trimming took 3 bases from V and 2 from J, leaving 14 bases between them. Germline assignment: CDR1 SGHRS and CDR2 YFSETQ. The CDR3 DNA sequence: TGCGCCAGCAGCTCTGGACAGACGCTTAACACTGAAGCTTTCTTT. Protein: CASSSGQTLNTEAFF. The entire variable domain, with the rest obtained from reference TRBV5-1 and TRBJ1-1, is as follows: KAGVTQTPRYLIKTRGQQVTLSCSPISGHRSVSWYQQTPGQGLQFLFEYFSETQRNKGNFPGRFSGRQFSNSRSEMNVSTLELGDSALYLCASSSGQTLNTEAFFGQGTRLTVV.

This clonotype has more than one count but fewer than ten. V usage is TRBV9 and J usage is TRBJ2-5; D call uncertain. Germline CDR1 and CDR2: SGDLS and YYNGEE. This CDR3 contains 14 residues. Trimming stripped 0 bases from V and 0 bases from J, with 6 bases between. CDR3 sequence reads: CASSVGRYQETQYF. The CDR3 DNA reads as TGTGCCAGCAGCGTAGGGCGGTACCAAGAGACCCAGTACTTC.

In this sample, this clonotype turned up many times. V is TRBV6-2 or TRBV6-3 and J is TRBJ2-7, with D perhaps matching TRBD1 (5 bases). From germline, CDR1 is MNHEY and CDR2 SVGEGT. The CDR3 loop spans 16 amino acids. V dropped 2 bases and J dropped 0 bases, with 14 bases sitting between them. The CDR3 sequence is CASSYRGLHPSYEQYF. The CDR3 DNA is TGTGCCAGCAGTTACAGGGGCCTACACCCCTCCTACGAGCAGTACTTC.

This clonotype has more than one count but fewer than ten. The V gene is TRBV5-1, the J gene TRBJ2-5; D perhaps matches TRBD1 (5 bases). Trimming shortened V by 5 bases and J by 1 base, and 12 bases separated the two germline ends. Germline CDR1 is SGHRS and CDR2 is YFSETQ. This CDR3 is 14 amino acids long. The CDR3 reads CASRTRQIQETQYF. DNA of the CDR3: TGCGCCAGCAGAACCCGACAGATCCAAGAGACCCAGTACTTC.

This chain links TRBV14 with TRBJ2-7; possibly TRBD2 for D (5 bases). CDR1 and CDR2 from the germline V gene are SGHDN and FVKESK. CDR3 length equals 15 residues. V was trimmed by 4 bases and J by 2 bases, leaving 15 bases between them. The CDR3 coding sequence is TGTGCCAGCAGCCGAGGCGGGCGACCTCCCTACGAGCAGTACTTC. Translation gives CASSRGGRPPYEQYF.

This clonotype showed up many times. The rearrangement uses TRBV14 and TRBJ2-2, with D uncertain. Germline CDR1 reads SGHDN; CDR2 reads FVKESK. The CDR3 extends over 13 amino acids. V shed 2 bases and J shed 6 bases, with 7 bases lying between them. CDR3: CASSQRRAGELFF. CDR3 DNA sequence: TGTGCCAGCAGCCAAAGACGGGCCGGGGAGCTGTTTTTT.

This clonotype was detected many times. This chain links TRBV29-1 with TRBJ2-3; 8 bases are shared with TRBD2. The CDR3 has 14 residues. The germline gives CDR1 SQVTM, CDR2 ANQGSEA. V trimming: 7 bases; J trimming: 5 bases; junction bases outside the gene matches: 11. The CDR3 DNA reads as TGCAGCGCGGCCGGTGGGCTAGCGGGAGATACGCAGTATTTT. As protein: CSAAGGLAGDTQYF.

This clonotype has ten or more counts. V and J are TRBV7-9 and TRBJ1-1; no clear D gene. V shed 6 bases and J shed 5 bases, with 10 bases lying between them. The CDR3 runs 12 residues. In germline, CDR1 is SEHNR, CDR2 FQNEAQ (reference sequence). CDR3 amino acids: CASRRGVTEAFF. CDR3 DNA: TGTGCCAGCAGAAGAGGTGTTACTGAAGCTTTCTTT.

This clonotype was seen repeatedly, ten times or more. The gene calls are TRBV4-3 and TRBJ2-5; maybe TRBD1 (5 bases). Germline CDR1 and CDR2: LGHNA and YSLEER. Trimming left V 4 bases short and J 4 bases short, with 13 bases between. The CDR3 covers 14 residues. The CDR3 is CASSRNAGLETQYF. CDR3 bases: TGCGCCAGCAGCCGCAACGCAGGGTTAGAGACCCAGTACTTC.

This clonotype was detected ten times or more. V usage is TRBV11-2 and J usage is TRBJ2-2; D gene uncertain. The germline gives CDR1 SGHAT, CDR2 FQNNGV. With 5 bases removed from V and 3 bases from J, the gap between germline ends came to 13 bases. CDR3 length equals 15 residues. CDR3 in amino acids: CASSLLGPYTGELFF. CDR3 nucleotide sequence: TGTGCCAGCAGCCTGTTAGGGCCTTACACCGGGGAGCTGTTTTTT.

The chain links TRBV10-2 to TRBJ2-5, with 10 bases that match TRBD2. The V gene's germline CDR1 is WSHSY and CDR2 SAAADI. The ends lost 10 bases at V and 1 base at J; junction bases unmatched: 9. There are 15 residues in the CDR3. The CDR3 bases are TGCGCCACCCGTCGCTCTAGCGGGGGCCAAGAGACCCAGTACTTC. Residues: CATRRSSGGQETQYF.

This clonotype occurred many times. The V call is TRBV18, the J call TRBJ2-1, with unresolved D. CDR1 KGHSH and CDR2 LQKENI come from the germline V gene. V was clipped by 3 bases and J by 4 bases, with 10 bases between them. CDR3 length equals 14 residues. CDR3 nucleotide sequence: TGTGCCAGCTCACCCGAACTCGTATACAATGAGCAGTTCTTC. It encodes CASSPELVYNEQFF.

This clonotype was observed many times. The V call is TRBV19, the J call TRBJ2-3; D remains unclear. This CDR3 is built from 13 residues. Germline V gives CDR1 LNHDA, CDR2 SQIVND (reference sequence). The V gene lost 5 bases and the J gene lost 5 bases, with 11 bases spanning the gap. This chain's CDR3 is CASSPNMRDTQYF. In DNA form, the CDR3 reads TGTGCCAGTAGTCCCAACATGAGAGATACGCAGTATTTT.

In this sample, this clonotype turned up many times. The chain uses TRBV6-5 and TRBJ2-3, with D unresolved. Looked up from germline, CDR1 is MNHEY and CDR2 is SVGAGI. V was clipped by 1 base and J by 6 bases, with 11 bases between them. The CDR3 sequence is 14 residues long. CDR3 coding DNA: TGTGCCAGCAGTTACTGGGCCAAAGGGGATACGCAGTATTTT. Amino acid sequence: CASSYWAKGDTQYF.